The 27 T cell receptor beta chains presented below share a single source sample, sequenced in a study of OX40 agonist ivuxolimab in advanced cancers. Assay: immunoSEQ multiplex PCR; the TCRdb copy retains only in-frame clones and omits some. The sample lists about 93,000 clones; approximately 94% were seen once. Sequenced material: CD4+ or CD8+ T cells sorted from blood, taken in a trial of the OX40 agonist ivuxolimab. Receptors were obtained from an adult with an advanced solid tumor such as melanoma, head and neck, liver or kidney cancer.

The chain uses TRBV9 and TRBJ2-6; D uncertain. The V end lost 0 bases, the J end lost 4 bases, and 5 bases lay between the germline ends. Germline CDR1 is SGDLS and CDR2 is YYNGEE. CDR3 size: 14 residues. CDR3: CASSVGAGANVLTF. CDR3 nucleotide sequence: TGTGCCAGCAGCGTAGGGGCCGGGGCCAACGTCCTGACTTTC.

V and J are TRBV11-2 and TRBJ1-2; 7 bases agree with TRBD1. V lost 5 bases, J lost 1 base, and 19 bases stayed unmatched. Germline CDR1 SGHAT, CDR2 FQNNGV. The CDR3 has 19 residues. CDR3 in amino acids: CASSPGGYRGRDYNYGYTF. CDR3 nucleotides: TGTGCCAGCAGCCCAGGGGGATACAGGGGACGGGATTATAACTATGGCTACACCTTC.

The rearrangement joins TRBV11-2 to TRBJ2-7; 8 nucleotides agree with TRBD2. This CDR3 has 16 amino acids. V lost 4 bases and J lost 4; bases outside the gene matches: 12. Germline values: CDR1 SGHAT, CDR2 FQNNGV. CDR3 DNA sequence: TGTGCCAGCAGCTCCAGCGGGAGCCGGTTACCATACGAGCAGTACTTC. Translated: CASSSSGSRLPYEQYF.

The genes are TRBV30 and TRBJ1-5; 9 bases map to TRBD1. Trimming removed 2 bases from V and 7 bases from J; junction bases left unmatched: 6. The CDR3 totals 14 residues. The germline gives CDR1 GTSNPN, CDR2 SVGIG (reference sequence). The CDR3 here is CAWSRGQGIQPQHF. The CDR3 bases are TGTGCCTGGAGTCGTGGACAGGGGATACAGCCCCAGCATTTT. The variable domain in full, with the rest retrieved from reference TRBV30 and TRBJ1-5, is SQTIHQWPATLVQPVGSPLSLECTVEGTSNPNLYWYRQAAGRGLQLLFYSVGIGQISSEVPQNLSASRPQDRQFILSSKKLLLSDSGFYLCAWSRGQGIQPQHFGDGTRLSIL.

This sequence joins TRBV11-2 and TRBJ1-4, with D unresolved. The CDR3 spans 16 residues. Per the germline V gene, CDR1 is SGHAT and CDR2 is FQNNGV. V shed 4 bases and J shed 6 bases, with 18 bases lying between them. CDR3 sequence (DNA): TGTGCCAGCAGCTCCCTCTTCCTCGGACGGGATGAAAAACTGTTTTTT. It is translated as CASSSLFLGRDEKLFF.

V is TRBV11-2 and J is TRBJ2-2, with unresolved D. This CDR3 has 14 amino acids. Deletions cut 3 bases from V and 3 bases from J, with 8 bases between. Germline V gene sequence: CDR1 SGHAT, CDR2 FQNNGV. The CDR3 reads CASSFDSDTGELFF. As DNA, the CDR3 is TGTGCCAGCAGCTTCGATAGTGACACCGGGGAGCTGTTTTTT. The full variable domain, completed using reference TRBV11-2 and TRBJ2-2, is EAGVAQSPRYKIIEKRQSVAFWCNPISGHATLYWYQQILGQGPKLLIQFQNNGVVDDSQLPKDRFSAERLKGVDSTLKIQPAKLEDSAVYLCASSFDSDTGELFFGEGSRLTVL.

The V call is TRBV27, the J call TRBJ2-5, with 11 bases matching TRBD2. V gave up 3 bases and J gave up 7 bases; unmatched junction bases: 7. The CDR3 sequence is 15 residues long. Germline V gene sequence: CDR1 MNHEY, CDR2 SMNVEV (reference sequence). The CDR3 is CASSFVAGGIVTQYF. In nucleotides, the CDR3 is TGTGCCAGCAGTTTTGTAGCGGGGGGGATCGTGACCCAGTACTTC.

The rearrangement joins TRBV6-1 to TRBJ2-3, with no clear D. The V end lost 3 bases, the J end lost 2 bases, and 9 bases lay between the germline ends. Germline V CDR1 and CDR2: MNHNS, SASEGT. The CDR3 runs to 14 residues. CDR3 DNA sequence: TGTGCCAGCAGTGATTTAGTACCCACAGATACGCAGTATTTT. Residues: CASSDLVPTDTQYF.

The CDR3 is CASTPWDSGGQETQYF. The CDR3 nucleotides are TGTGCCAGCACCCCCTGGGACAGTGGGGGCCAAGAGACCCAGTACTTC. The rearrangement uses TRBV6-6 and TRBJ2-5; 7 bases fit TRBD1. The V and J ends lost 7 bases and 1 base, in that order; junction bases with no gene match: 12. The CDR3 is 16 amino acids. Germline CDR1 and CDR2: MNHNY and SVGAGI (reference sequence).

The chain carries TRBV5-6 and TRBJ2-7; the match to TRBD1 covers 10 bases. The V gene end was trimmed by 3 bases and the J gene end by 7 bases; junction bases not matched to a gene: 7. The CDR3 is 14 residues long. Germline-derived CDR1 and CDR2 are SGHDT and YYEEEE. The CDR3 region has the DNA TGTGCCAGCAGCTGGGGACAGGGGCTCTGGGAGCAGTACTTC. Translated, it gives CASSWGQGLWEQYF.

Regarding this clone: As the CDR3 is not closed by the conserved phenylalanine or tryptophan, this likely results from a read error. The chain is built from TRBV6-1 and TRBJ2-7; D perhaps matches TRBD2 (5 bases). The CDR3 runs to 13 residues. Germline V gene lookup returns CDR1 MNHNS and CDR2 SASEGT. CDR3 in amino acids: CASSQAEPYEQYL. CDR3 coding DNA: TGTGCCAGCAGTCAAGCGGAGCCCTACGAGCAGTACCTC.

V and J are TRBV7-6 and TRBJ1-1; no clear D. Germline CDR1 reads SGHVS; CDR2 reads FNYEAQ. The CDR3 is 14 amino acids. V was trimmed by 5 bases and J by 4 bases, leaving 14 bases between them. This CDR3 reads CASSPEIPSTEAFF. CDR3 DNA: TGTGCCAGCAGCCCCGAAATCCCCTCCACTGAAGCTTTCTTT.

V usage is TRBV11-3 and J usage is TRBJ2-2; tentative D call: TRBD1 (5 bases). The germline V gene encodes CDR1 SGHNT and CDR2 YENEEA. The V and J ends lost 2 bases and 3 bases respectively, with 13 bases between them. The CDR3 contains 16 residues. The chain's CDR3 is CASSLQGPSDTGELFF. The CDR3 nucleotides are TGTGCCAGCAGCTTACAGGGCCCCTCCGACACCGGGGAGCTGTTTTTT.

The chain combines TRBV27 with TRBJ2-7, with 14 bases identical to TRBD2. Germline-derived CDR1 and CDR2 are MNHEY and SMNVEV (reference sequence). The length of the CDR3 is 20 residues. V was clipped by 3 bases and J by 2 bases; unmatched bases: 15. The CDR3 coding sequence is TGTGCCAGCAGTTTGCTCCTACCGGGACTAGCGGGAGATCGTCCCTACGAGCAGTACTTC. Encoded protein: CASSLLLPGLAGDRPYEQYF.

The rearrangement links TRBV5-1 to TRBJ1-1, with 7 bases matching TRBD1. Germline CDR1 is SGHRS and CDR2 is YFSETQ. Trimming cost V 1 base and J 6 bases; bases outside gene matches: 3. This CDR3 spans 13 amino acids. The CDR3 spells CASSLRTGAEAFF. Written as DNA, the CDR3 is TGCGCCAGCAGCTTGAGGACAGGCGCTGAAGCTTTCTTT.

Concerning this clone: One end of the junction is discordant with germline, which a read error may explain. The CDR3 DNA reads as TGTGCCAGCAGTTTATCCTCCGGGACTCCCGGGGTTTTT. Residues: CASSLSSGTPGVF. The chain combines TRBV27 with TRBJ2-3; weak D call: TRBD2 (6 bases). The CDR3 loop spans 13 amino acids. CDR1 and CDR2 from the germline V gene are MNHEY and SMNVEV (reference sequence).

The CDR3 loop reads CASSQTSGSYRNEQFF. CDR3 nucleotide sequence: TGCGCCAGCAGCCAAACTAGCGGGAGCTATCGGAATGAGCAGTTCTTC. The rearrangement links TRBV4-1 to TRBJ2-1, with TRBD2 matching 11 bases. The length of the CDR3 is 16 residues. Germline values: CDR1 MGHRA, CDR2 YSYEKL. Germline trimming cut 2 bases from V and 7 bases from J; bases unmatched to any gene: 7.

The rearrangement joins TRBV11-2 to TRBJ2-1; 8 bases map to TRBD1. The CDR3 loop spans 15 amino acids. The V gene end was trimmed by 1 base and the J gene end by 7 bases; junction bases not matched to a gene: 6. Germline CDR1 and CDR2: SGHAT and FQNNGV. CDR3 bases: TGTGCCAGCAGCTTAGTAGGCAGGGGGCGAAATGAGCAGTTCTTC. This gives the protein CASSLVGRGRNEQFF.

CDR3 sequence reads: CASSDRDGAPNTGELFF. The CDR3, as DNA: TGTGCCAGCTCAGACCGGGACGGCGCCCCGAACACCGGGGAGCTGTTTTTT. This chain connects TRBV18 to TRBJ2-2, with D tentatively TRBD1 or TRBD2 (5 bases each). V gave up 5 bases and J gave up 0 bases, with 16 bases separating them. The CDR3 consists of 17 residues. From germline, CDR1 is KGHSH and CDR2 LQKENI.

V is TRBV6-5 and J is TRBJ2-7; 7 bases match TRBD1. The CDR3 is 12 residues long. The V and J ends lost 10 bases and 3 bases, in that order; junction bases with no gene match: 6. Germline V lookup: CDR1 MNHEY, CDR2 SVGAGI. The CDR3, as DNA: TGTGCCACAGGACAGGTTAGCTACGAGCAGTACTTC. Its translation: CATGQVSYEQYF.

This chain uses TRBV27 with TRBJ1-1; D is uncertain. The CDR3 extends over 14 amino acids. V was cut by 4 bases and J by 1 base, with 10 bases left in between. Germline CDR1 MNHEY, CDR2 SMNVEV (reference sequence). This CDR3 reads CASSSRTENTEAFF. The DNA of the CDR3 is TGTGCCAGCAGTTCAAGGACGGAGAACACTGAAGCTTTCTTT.

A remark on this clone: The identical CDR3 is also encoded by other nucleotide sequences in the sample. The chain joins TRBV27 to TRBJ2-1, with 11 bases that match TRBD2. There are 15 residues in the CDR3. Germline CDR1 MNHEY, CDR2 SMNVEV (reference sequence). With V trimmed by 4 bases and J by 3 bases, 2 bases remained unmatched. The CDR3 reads CASSSGTSGYNEQFF. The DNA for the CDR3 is TGTGCCAGCAGTTCCGGGACTAGCGGCTACAATGAGCAGTTCTTC.

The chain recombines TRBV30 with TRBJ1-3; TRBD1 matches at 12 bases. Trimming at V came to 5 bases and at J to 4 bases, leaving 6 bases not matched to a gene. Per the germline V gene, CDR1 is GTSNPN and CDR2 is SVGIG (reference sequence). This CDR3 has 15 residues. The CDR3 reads CAWDPGQGAGNTIYF. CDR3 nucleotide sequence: TGTGCCTGGGACCCGGGACAGGGGGCGGGAAACACCATATATTTT.

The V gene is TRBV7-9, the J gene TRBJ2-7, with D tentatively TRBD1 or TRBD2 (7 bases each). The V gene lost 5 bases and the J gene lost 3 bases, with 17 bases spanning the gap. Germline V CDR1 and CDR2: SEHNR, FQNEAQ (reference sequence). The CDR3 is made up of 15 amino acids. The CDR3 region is CASSLTSGTVYEQYF. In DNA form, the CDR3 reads TGTGCCAGCAGCCTTACAAGCGGGACAGTCTACGAGCAGTACTTC.

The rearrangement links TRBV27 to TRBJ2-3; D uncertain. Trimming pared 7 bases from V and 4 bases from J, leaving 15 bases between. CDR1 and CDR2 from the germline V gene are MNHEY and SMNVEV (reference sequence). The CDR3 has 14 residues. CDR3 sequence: CASTLSRSADTQYF. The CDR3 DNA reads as TGTGCCAGCACCCTCTCCCGTTCGGCAGATACGCAGTATTTT.

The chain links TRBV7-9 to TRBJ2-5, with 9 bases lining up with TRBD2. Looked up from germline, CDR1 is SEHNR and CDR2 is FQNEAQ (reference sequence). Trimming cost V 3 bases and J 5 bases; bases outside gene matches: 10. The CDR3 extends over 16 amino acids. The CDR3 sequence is CASSFHSGRGWETQYF. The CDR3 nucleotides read TGTGCCAGCAGCTTTCATAGCGGGAGAGGTTGGGAGACCCAGTACTTC.

As DNA, the CDR3 is TGTGCCACCAGCAGAGATTTGAGAGGGGCCGTCTATGGCTACACCTTC. Translating it yields CATSRDLRGAVYGYTF. The chain employs TRBV15 and TRBJ1-2; tentatively, D is TRBD1 (5 bases). Trimming took 0 bases from V and 4 from J, leaving 15 bases between them. Germline V gene sequence: CDR1 LNHNV, CDR2 YYDKDF (reference sequence). The CDR3 is 16 residues long.